The T cell receptor beta chain under discussion was sequenced for a study of T-cell memory formation after mild COVID-19. Study-level background: Clustering of TCRs was largely donor specific.

This clonotype was counted between two and nine times. Its antigen remains unknown. Overall study results and limits: Cross-reactive memory apparently joined, as some responding clones appeared in pre-infection memory. A balance of CD4 and CD8 characterized clones contracting day 15 to 85, whereas later expanders leaned CD4+.

Researchers used 5'RACE with constant-segment primers to make TCR alpha and TCR beta cDNA libraries that carry sample barcodes and UMIs. In TCRdb, the 5' RACE reads were re-called with MiXCR into one record per CDR3 protein. The table has 400,000 to 450,000 distinct CDR3 sequences, around 17% seen once. The length of the CDR3 is 16 residues. The germline CDR1 and CDR2 sequences are SGHRS and YFSETQ. Deletions cut 7 bases from V and 3 bases from J, with 22 bases between. Sequenced sample: PBMCs or a T cell subset sorted from them (not recorded which). The origin of this receptor is a man in his late teens or twenties who had mild COVID-19 (a few samples of this study predate the infection). Cell type and time point are not known. The chain couples TRBV5-1 to TRBJ2-5, with D possibly matching TRBD2 (6 bases). CDR3 region: CASRPRVASAEETQYF. CDR3 nucleotides: TGCGCCAGCCGCCCACGGGTGGCTAGCGCCGAAGAGACCCAGTACTTC. Drawing the rest from reference TRBV5-1 and TRBJ2-5, the complete variable domain is KAGVTQTPRYLIKTRGQQVTLSCSPISGHRSVSWYQQTPGQGLQFLFEYFSETQRNKGNFPGRFSGRQFSNSRSEMNVSTLELGDSALYLCASRPRVASAEETQYFGPGTRLLVL.